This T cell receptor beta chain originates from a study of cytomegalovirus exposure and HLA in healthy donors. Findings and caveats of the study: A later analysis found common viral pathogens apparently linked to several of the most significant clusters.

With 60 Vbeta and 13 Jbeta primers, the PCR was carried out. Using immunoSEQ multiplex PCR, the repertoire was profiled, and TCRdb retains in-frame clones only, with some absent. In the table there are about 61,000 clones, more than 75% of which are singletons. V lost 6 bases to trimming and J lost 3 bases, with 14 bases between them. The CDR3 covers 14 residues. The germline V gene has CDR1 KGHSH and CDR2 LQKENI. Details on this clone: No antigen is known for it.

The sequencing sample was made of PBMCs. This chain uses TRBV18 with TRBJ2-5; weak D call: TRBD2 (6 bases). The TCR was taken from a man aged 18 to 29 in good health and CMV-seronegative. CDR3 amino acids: CASSRGWGEETQYF. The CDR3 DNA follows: TGTGCCAGCTCTCGCGGCTGGGGGGAAGAGACCCAGTACTTC.